The TCR beta chain under discussion was sequenced for a study of cytomegalovirus exposure and HLA in healthy donors. Vbeta (60) and Jbeta (13) primers were used in the PCR. Clones were sequenced by immunoSEQ multiplex PCR, and TCRdb holds only the in-frame ones, with some missing. The sample carries around 180,000 clones, about 90% recorded once. CDR3 size: 17 residues. V lost 2 bases and J 6 bases, leaving 23 bases between the germline ends. CDR1 and CDR2 from the germline V gene are MGHDK and SYGVNS. This TCR was sampled from a girl in the first two years of life in good health and CMV-seronegative. The sequenced material came from PBMCs. The chain is built from TRBV25-1 and TRBJ2-7; D is possibly TRBD1 (6 bases). In nucleotides, the CDR3 is TGTGCCAGCAGTGAACTCGCCTCTACGGGGACATTAGGCGAGCAGTACTTC. This translates into CASSELASTGTLGEQYF.